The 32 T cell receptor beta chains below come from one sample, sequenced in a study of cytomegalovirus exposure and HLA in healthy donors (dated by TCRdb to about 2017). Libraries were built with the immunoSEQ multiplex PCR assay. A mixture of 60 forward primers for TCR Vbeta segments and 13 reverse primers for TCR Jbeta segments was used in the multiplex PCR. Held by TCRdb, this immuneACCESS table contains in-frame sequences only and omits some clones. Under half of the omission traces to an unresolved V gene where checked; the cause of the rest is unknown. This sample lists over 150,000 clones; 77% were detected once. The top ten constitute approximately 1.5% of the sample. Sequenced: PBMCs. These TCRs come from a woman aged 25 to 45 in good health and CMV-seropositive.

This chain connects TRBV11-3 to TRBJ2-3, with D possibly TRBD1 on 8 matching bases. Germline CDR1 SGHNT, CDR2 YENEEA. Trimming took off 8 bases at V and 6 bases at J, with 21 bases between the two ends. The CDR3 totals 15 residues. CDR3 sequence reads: CASALRQGTIDTQYF. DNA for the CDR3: TGTGCCAGCGCCCTCAGACAGGGGACTATTGATACGCAGTATTTT.

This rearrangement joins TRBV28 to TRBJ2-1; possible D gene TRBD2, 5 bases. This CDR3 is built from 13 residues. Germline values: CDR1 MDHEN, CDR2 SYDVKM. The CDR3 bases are TGTGCAAGTGGGAGATCGACCTACAATGAGCAGTTCTTC. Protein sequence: CASGRSTYNEQFF.

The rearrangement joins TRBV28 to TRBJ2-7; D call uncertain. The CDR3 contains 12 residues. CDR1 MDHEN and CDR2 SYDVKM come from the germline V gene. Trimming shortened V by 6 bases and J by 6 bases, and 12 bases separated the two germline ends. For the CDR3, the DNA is TGTGCCAGCAGGAATTATGTGGCCGAGCAGTACTTC. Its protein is CASRNYVAEQYF.

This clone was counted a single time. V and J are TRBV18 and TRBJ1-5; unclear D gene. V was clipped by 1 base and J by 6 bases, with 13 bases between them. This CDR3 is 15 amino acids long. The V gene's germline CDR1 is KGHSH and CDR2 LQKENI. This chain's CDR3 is CASSPLAAGLQPQHF. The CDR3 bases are TGTGCCAGCTCACCACTAGCGGCAGGACTTCAGCCCCAGCATTTT.

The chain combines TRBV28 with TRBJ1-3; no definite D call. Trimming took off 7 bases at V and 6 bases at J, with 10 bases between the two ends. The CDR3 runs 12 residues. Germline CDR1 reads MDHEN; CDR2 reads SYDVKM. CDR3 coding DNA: TGTGCCAGCAATGCGGGAGTAAACACCATATATTTT. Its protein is CASNAGVNTIYF.

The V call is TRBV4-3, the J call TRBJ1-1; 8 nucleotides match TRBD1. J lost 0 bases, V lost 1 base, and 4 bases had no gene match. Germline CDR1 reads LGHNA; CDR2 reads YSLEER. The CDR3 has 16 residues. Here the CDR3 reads CASSQGRQGMNTEAFF. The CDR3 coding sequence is TGCGCCAGCAGCCAAGGCCGACAGGGGATGAACACTGAAGCTTTCTTT.

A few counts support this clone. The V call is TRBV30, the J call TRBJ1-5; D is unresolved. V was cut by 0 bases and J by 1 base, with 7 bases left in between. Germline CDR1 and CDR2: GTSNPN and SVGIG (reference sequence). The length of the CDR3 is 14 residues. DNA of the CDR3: TGTGCCTGGAGTGTCGGTCCGAGCAATCAGCCCCAGCATTTT. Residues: CAWSVGPSNQPQHF.

As DNA, the CDR3 is TGTGCCAGCAGCTACTATCGACTAGCGGGAGTGGTCGGGGAGCTGTTTTTT. It translates to CASSYYRLAGVVGELFF. V gene TRBV5-6 combines with J gene TRBJ2-2; 12 positions agree with TRBD2. The CDR3 is 17 amino acids. Unmatched junction bases numbered 10, after V lost 3 bases and J lost 7 bases. Per the germline V gene, CDR1 is SGHDT and CDR2 is YYEEEE.

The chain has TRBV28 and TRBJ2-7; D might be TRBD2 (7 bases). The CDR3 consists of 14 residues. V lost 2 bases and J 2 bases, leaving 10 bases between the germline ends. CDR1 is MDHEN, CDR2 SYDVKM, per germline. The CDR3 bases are TGTGCCAGCAGTTTAGGGGGGGCGACCTACGAGCAGTACTTC. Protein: CASSLGGATYEQYF.

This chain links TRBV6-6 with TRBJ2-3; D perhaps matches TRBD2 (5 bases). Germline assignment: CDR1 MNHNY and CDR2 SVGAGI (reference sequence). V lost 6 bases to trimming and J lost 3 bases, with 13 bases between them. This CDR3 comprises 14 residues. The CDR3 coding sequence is TGTGCCAGCAGCGCCACTAGATCTACAGATACGCAGTATTTT. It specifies CASSATRSTDTQYF.

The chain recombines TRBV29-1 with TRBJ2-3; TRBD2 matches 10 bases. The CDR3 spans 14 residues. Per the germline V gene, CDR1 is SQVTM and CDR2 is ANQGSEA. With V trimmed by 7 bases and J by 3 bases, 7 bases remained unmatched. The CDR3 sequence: CSGSPTSGTDTQYF. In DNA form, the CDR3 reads TGCAGCGGGTCCCCGACTAGCGGGACAGATACGCAGTATTTT.

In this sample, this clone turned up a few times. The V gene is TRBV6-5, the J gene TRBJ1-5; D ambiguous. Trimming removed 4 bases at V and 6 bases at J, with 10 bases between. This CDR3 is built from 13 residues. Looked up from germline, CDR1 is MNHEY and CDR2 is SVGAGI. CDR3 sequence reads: CASSFRRSQPQHF. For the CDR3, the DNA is TGTGCCAGCAGTTTCAGGAGGAGTCAGCCCCAGCATTTT.

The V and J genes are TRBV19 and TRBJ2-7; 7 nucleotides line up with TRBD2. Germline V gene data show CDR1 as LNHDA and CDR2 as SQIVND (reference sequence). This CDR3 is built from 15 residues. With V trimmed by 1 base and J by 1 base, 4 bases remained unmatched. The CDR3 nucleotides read TGTGCCAGTAGTATAGGAGAGGGAGGGTCCTACGAGCAGTACTTC. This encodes CASSIGEGGSYEQYF. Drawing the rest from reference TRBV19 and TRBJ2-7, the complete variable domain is DGGITQSPKYLFRKEGQNVTLSCEQNLNHDAMYWYRQDPGQGLRLIYYSQIVNDFQKGDIAEGYSVSREKKESFPLTVTSAQKNPTAFYLCASSIGEGGSYEQYFGPGTRLTVT.

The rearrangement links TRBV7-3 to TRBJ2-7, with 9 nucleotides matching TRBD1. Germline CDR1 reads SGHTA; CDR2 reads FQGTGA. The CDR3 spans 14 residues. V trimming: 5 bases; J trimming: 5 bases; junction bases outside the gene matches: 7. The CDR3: CASSLGQGRDEQYF. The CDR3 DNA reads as TGTGCCAGCAGCCTTGGACAGGGGAGAGACGAGCAGTACTTC.

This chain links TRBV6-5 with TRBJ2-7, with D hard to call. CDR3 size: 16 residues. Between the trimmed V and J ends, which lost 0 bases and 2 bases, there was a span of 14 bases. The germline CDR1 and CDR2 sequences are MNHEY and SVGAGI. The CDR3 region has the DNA TGTGCCAGCAGTTACTCGGAGAGGATCCCCCCCTACGAGCAGTACTTC. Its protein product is CASSYSERIPPYEQYF.

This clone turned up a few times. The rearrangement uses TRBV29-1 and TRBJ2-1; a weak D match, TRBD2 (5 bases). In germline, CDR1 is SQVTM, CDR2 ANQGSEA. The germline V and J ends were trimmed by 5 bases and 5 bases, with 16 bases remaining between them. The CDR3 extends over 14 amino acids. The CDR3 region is CSVPLRAVDNEQFF. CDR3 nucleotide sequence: TGCAGCGTTCCCTTGAGGGCAGTTGACAATGAGCAGTTCTTC.

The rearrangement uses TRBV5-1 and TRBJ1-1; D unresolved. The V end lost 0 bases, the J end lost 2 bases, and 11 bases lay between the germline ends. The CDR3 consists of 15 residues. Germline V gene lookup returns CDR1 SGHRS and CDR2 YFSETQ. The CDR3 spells CASSLGGPLNTEAFF. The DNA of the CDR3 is TGCGCCAGCAGCTTGGGTGGGCCACTCAACACTGAAGCTTTCTTT.

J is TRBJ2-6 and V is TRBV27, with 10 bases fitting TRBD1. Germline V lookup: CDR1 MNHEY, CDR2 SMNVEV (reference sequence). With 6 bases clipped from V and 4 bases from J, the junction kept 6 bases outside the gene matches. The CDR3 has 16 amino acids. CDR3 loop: CASRRQGASGANVLTF. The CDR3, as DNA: TGTGCCAGCAGACGACAGGGGGCCTCCGGGGCCAACGTCCTGACTTTC.

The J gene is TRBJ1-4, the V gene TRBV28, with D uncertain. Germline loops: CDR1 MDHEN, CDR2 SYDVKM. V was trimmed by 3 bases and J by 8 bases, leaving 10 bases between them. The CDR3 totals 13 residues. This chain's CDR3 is CASSLVAGEKLFF. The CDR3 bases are TGTGCCAGCAGTTTGGTGGCGGGGGAAAAACTGTTTTTT. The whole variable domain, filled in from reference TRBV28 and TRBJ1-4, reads DVKVTQSSRYLVKRTGEKVFLECVQDMDHENMFWYRQDPGLGLRLIYFSYDVKMKEKGDIPEGYSVSREKKERFSLILESASTNQTSMYLCASSLVAGEKLFFGSGTQLSVL.

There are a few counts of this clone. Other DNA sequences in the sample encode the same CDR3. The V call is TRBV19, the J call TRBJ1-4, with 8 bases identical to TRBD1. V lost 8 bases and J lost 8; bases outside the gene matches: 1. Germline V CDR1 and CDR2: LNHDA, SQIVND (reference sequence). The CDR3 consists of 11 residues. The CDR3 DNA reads TGTGCCAGTGACAGGGGAGAAAAACTGTTTTTT. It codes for CASDRGEKLFF.

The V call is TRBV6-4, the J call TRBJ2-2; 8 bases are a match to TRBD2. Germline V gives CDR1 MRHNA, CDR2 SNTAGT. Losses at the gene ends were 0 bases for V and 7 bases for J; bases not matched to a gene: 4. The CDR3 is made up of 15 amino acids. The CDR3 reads CASSDSVAGIGELFF. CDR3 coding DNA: TGTGCCAGCAGTGACTCGGTAGCGGGGATCGGGGAGCTGTTTTTT.

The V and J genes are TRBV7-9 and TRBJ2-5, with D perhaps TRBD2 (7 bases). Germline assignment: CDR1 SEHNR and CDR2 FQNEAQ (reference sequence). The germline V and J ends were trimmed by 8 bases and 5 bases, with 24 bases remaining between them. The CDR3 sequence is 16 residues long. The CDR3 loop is CASSVGGAGVWETQYF. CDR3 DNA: TGTGCCAGCTCTGTGGGGGGGGCTGGGGTATGGGAGACCCAGTACTTC. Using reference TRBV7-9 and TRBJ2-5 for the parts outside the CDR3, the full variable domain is DTGVSQNPRHKITKRGQNVTFRCDPISEHNRLYWYRQTLGQGPEFLTYFQNEAQLEKSRLLSDRFSAERPKGSFSTLEIQRTEQGDSAMYLCASSVGGAGVWETQYFGPGTRLLVL.

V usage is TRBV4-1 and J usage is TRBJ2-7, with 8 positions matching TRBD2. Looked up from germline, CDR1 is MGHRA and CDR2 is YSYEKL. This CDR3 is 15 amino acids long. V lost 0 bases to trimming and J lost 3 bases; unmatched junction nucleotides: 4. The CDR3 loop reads CASSQDMAGGYEQYF. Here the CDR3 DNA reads TGCGCCAGCAGCCAAGATATGGCGGGAGGCTACGAGCAGTACTTC.

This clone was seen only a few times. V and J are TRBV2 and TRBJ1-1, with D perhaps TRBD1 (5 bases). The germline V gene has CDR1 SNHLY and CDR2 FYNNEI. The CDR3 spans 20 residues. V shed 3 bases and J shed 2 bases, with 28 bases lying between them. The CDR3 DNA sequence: TGTGCCAGCAGTGACCATTGGTCCCGGGGGGGAAGAGGAGGAAACACTGAAGCTTTCTTT. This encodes CASSDHWSRGGRGGNTEAFF.

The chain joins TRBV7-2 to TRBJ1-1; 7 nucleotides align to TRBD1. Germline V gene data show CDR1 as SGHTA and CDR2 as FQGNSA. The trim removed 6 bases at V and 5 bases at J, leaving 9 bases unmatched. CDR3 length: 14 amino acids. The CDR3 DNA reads TGTGCCAGCAGGCCGACCCAGGGGGGAACTGAAGCTTTCTTT. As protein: CASRPTQGGTEAFF.

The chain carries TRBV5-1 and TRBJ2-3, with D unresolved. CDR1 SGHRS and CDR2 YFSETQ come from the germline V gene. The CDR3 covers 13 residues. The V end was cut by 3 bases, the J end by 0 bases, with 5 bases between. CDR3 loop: CASSSTSTDTQYF. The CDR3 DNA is TGCGCCAGCAGCTCGACAAGCACAGATACGCAGTATTTT.

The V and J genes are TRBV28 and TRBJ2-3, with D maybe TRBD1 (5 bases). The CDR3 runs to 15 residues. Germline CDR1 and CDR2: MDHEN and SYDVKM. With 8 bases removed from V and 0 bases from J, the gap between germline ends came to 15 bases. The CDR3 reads CASQPTAISTDTQYF. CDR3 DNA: TGTGCCAGCCAACCGACAGCGATTAGCACAGATACGCAGTATTTT.

The CDR3 sequence: CSVGSSSGPYNEQFF. The CDR3 region has the DNA TGCAGCGTTGGGAGCTCCAGCGGGCCTTACAATGAGCAGTTCTTC. The chain recombines TRBV29-1 with TRBJ2-1, with D perhaps TRBD2 (6 bases). In germline, CDR1 is SQVTM, CDR2 ANQGSEA. V dropped 4 bases and J dropped 4 bases, with 17 bases sitting between them. This CDR3 contains 15 residues.

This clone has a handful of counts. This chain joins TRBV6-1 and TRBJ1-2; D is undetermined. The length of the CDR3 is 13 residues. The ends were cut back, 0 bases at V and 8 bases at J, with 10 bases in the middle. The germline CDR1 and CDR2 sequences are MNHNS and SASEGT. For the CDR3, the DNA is TGTGCCAGCAGTGAAGCGGCAAAGCGAGGCTACACCTTC. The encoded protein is CASSEAAKRGYTF.

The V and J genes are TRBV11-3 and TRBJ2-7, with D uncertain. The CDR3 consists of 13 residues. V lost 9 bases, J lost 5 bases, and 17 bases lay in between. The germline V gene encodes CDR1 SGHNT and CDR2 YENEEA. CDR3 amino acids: CASSRLAFHEQYF. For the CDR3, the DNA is TGTGCCAGTTCTCGCCTGGCCTTCCACGAGCAGTACTTC.

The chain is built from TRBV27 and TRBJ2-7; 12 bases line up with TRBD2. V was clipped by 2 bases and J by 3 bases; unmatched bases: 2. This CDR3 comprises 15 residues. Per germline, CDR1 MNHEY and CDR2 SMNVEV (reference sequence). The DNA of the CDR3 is TGTGCCAGCAGTTTAACGACTAGCGGGAGCTACGAGCAGTACTTC. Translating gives CASSLTTSGSYEQYF.

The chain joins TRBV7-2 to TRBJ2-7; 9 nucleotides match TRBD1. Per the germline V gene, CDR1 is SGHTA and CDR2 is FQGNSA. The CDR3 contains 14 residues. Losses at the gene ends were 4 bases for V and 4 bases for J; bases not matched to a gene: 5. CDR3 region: CASSYTGGAYEQYF. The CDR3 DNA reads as TGTGCCAGCAGCTATACAGGGGGCGCTTACGAGCAGTACTTC.